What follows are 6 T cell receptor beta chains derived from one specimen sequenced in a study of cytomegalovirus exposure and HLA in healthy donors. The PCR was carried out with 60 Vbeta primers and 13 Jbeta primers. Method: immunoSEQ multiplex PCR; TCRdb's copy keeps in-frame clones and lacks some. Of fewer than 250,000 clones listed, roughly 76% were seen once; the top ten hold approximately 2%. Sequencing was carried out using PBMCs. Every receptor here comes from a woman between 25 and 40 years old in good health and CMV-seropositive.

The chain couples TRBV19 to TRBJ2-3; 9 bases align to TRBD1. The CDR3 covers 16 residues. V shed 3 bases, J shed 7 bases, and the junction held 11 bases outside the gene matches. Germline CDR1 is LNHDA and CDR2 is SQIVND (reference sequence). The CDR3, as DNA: TGTGCCAGTAGTATCGGGACAGGGACAGCCCAGAATACGCAGTATTTT. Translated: CASSIGTGTAQNTQYF.

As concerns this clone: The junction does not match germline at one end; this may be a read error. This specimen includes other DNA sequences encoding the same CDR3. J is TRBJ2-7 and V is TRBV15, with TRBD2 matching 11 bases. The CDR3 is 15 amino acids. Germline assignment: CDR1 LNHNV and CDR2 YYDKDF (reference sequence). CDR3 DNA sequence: TGTGCCACCAGCAGAGTAGTAGCGGGAGGGGGCGAGCAGTATTTC. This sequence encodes CATSRVVAGGGEQYF.

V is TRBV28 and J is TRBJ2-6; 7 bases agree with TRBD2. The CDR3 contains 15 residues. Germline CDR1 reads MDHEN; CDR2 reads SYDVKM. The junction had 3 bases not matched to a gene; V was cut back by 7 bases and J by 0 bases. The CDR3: CASKGGSSGANVLTF. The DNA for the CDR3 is TGTGCCAGCAAGGGCGGGAGCTCTGGGGCCAACGTCCTGACTTTC.

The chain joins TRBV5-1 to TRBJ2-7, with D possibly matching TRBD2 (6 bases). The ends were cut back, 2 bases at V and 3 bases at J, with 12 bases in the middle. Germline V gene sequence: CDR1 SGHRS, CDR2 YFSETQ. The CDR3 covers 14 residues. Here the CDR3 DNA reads TGCGCCAGCAGCTTCTCCGGGACTCGCTACGAGCAGTACTTC. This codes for CASSFSGTRYEQYF. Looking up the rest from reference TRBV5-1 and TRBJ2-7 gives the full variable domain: KAGVTQTPRYLIKTRGQQVTLSCSPISGHRSVSWYQQTPGQGLQFLFEYFSETQRNKGNFPGRFSGRQFSNSRSEMNVSTLELGDSALYLCASSFSGTRYEQYFGPGTRLTVT.

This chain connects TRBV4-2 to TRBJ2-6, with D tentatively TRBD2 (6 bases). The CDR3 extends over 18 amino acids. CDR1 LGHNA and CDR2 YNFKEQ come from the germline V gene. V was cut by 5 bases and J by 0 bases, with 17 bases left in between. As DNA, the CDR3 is TGTGCCAGCAGCGAGCCGGGAGTAATCCGCTCTGGGGCCAACGTCCTGACTTTC. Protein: CASSEPGVIRSGANVLTF.

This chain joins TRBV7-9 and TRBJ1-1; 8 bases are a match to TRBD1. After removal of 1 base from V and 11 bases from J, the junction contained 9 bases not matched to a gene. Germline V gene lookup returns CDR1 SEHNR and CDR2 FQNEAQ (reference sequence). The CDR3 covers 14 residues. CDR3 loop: CASSLGDRGGYAFF. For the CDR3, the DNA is TGTGCCAGCAGCTTAGGAGACAGGGGAGGGTATGCTTTCTTT.